These 17 T cell receptor beta chains were sequenced from one sample in a study of blood T cell repertoires in COVID-19 (dated by TCRdb to the early 2020s). The library came from the immunoSEQ multiplex PCR assay. The clones in this table, taken by TCRdb from immuneACCESS, are in-frame only. Not every clone is retained; where verified, under half of the shortfall comes from an unresolved V gene, and the cause of the rest is unknown. Within this sample are 140,000 or so clones, with more than 60% of them counted one time only. The ten largest clones add up to roughly 15% of the sample. Sequencing was carried out using peripheral blood. The receptors originated from a man aged 45 to 65 with acute or convalescent COVID-19.

In this sample, this clone turned up once. One end of the junction is discordant with germline, which a read error may explain. V usage is TRBV6-1 and J usage is TRBJ1-3, with 9 positions matching TRBD1. Germline V lookup: CDR1 MNHNS, CDR2 SASEGT. The CDR3 covers 13 residues. CDR3 loop: CASSEDRGDTIYF. CDR3 nucleotide sequence: TGTGCCAGCAGCGAAGACAGGGGGGACACCATATATTTT.

This clone was counted a few times. The chain employs TRBV11-2 and TRBJ1-6; 8 bases match TRBD1. The length of the CDR3 is 16 residues. CDR1 is SGHAT, CDR2 FQNNGV, per germline. With 3 bases clipped from V and 10 bases from J, the junction kept 11 bases outside the gene matches. The CDR3 protein is CASSLTGVGGGSPLHF. CDR3 nucleotides: TGTGCCAGCAGCTTGACAGGGGTTGGGGGGGGATCACCCCTCCACTTT.

The V call is TRBV14, the J call TRBJ1-2, with D possibly being TRBD1 (6 bases). Germline loops: CDR1 SGHDN, CDR2 FVKESK. With 2 bases removed from V and 1 base from J, the gap between germline ends came to 14 bases. The CDR3 sequence is 16 residues long. The CDR3: CASSQRRGGLNYGYTF. CDR3 coding DNA: TGTGCCAGCAGCCAAAGGAGGGGGGGACTTAACTATGGCTACACCTTC.

The rearrangement links TRBV27 to TRBJ1-3, with 8 bases identical to TRBD1. The germline V gene has CDR1 MNHEY and CDR2 SMNVEV (reference sequence). The CDR3 loop spans 16 amino acids. J lost 4 bases, V lost 5 bases, and 10 bases had no gene match. This chain's CDR3 is CASSPSAGTGGNTIYF. CDR3 DNA sequence: TGTGCCAGCAGTCCATCAGCCGGGACAGGAGGAAACACCATATATTTT.

The rearrangement links TRBV27 to TRBJ1-1, with TRBD1 as a possible D gene (6 bases). The CDR3 is 16 amino acids. With 6 bases removed from V and 7 bases from J, the gap between germline ends came to 24 bases. Germline assignment: CDR1 MNHEY and CDR2 SMNVEV (reference sequence). CDR3 sequence: CASRIVRDILDGEAFF. The CDR3 coding sequence is TGTGCCAGCAGAATCGTACGGGACATACTAGATGGTGAAGCTTTCTTT.

This sequence joins TRBV18 and TRBJ1-4; D gene unclear. CDR3 length: 13 amino acids. V lost 6 bases, J lost 0 bases, and 5 bases lay in between. Germline CDR1 KGHSH, CDR2 LQKENI. The CDR3 region has the DNA TGTGCCAGCTCGTCTGCAACTAATGAAAAACTGTTTTTT. It is translated as CASSSATNEKLFF.

This clone was picked up one time. The V call is TRBV6-2 or TRBV6-3, the J call TRBJ1-5; D uncertain. Trimming shortened V by 3 bases and J by 5 bases, and 17 bases separated the two germline ends. From germline, CDR1 is MNHEY and CDR2 SVGEGT. The CDR3 covers 16 residues. CDR3 region: CASSYPGPGMDQPQHF. DNA of the CDR3: TGTGCCAGCAGTTATCCGGGTCCGGGGATGGATCAGCCCCAGCATTTT.

V and J are TRBV5-1 and TRBJ2-7, with a weak D call TRBD1 (6 bases). Per germline, CDR1 SGHRS and CDR2 YFSETQ. The CDR3 is made up of 15 amino acids. Trimming pared 1 base from V and 0 bases from J, leaving 11 bases between. For the CDR3, the DNA is TGCGCCAGCAGCTTGTCCGGACAGCCCTCCTACGAGCAGTACTTC. It yields the protein CASSLSGQPSYEQYF.

The chain joins TRBV30 to TRBJ2-1; D may be TRBD2 (6 bases). This CDR3 has 15 amino acids. In germline, CDR1 is GTSNPN, CDR2 SVGIG (reference sequence). The V end lost 0 bases, the J end lost 2 bases, and 11 bases lay between the germline ends. DNA for the CDR3: TGTGCCTGGAGTGTCTTCGCGGGACCCTACAATGAGCAGTTCTTC. It specifies CAWSVFAGPYNEQFF. The whole variable domain, remainder taken from reference TRBV30 and TRBJ2-1, is SQTIHQWPATLVQPVGSPLSLECTVEGTSNPNLYWYRQAAGRGLQLLFYSVGIGQISSEVPQNLSASRPQDRQFILSSKKLLLSDSGFYLCAWSVFAGPYNEQFFGPGTRLTVL.

This clone occurred a few times. J is TRBJ1-2 and V is TRBV5-1; D gene unclear. The CDR3 has 13 amino acids. V was shortened by 4 bases and J by 4 bases, with 11 bases between the two germline ends. CDR1 SGHRS and CDR2 YFSETQ come from the germline V gene. The chain's CDR3 is CASSDDDTYGYTF. The CDR3 bases are TGCGCCAGCAGCGATGATGACACCTATGGCTACACCTTC.

This clone is a singleton in its sample. The genes are TRBV10-3 and TRBJ2-3; 8 positions agree with TRBD2. V shed 3 bases and J 1 base; nucleotides not matched to a gene: 9. Germline CDR1 and CDR2: ENHRY and SYGVKD. CDR3 length equals 17 residues. For the CDR3, the DNA is TGTGCCATCAGTGACCTCGAGGCTAGCGGGCGCACAGATACGCAGTATTTT. Its protein is CAISDLEASGRTDTQYF.

The J gene is TRBJ1-1, the V gene TRBV11-2, with 11 bases identical to TRBD1. The CDR3 is 15 amino acids. V was pared by 5 bases and J by 6 bases, with 8 bases of the junction left unmatched. CDR1 and CDR2 from the germline V gene are SGHAT and FQNNGV. For the CDR3, the DNA is TGTGCCAGCAGCGCCGGACAGGGGGCAGGATCTGAAGCTTTCTTT. The encoded protein is CASSAGQGAGSEAFF.

This chain joins TRBV18 and TRBJ2-7; TRBD2 matches 8 bases. From germline, CDR1 is KGHSH and CDR2 LQKENI. The ends lost 3 bases at V and 5 bases at J; junction bases unmatched: 6. The length of the CDR3 is 14 residues. The CDR3 spells CASSPQRGSNEQYF. In DNA, the CDR3 is TGTGCCAGCTCACCTCAGCGGGGGTCCAACGAGCAGTACTTC.

This clone was observed a few times. Other DNA variants within this sample encode the same CDR3. The chain is built from TRBV9 and TRBJ1-1, with TRBD1 as a possible D gene (6 bases). The ends were cut back, 4 bases at V and 1 base at J, with 14 bases in the middle. The germline V gene encodes CDR1 SGDLS and CDR2 YYNGEE. The CDR3 extends over 15 amino acids. The CDR3 here is CASSPRGGANTEAFF. CDR3 nucleotides: TGTGCCAGCAGCCCCAGGGGAGGGGCGAACACTGAAGCTTTCTTT.

The chain employs TRBV5-1 and TRBJ2-5, with 7 bases identical to TRBD2. Germline V gives CDR1 SGHRS, CDR2 YFSETQ. The CDR3 has 15 residues. Unmatched junction bases numbered 14, after V lost 7 bases and J lost 5 bases. The CDR3 is CASGSLGGGVETQYF. The CDR3 nucleotides are TGCGCCAGCGGTTCTCTGGGCGGGGGTGTGGAGACCCAGTACTTC.

For the CDR3, the DNA is TGTGCCTGGAGTGGCCCCCCGGGTTCAGATACGCAGTATTTT. Its translation is CAWSGPPGSDTQYF. The V gene is TRBV30, the J gene TRBJ2-3, with unresolved D. V lost 1 base and J 4 bases, leaving 12 bases between the germline ends. The CDR3 is made up of 14 amino acids. From germline, CDR1 is GTSNPN and CDR2 SVGIG (reference sequence).

The V and J genes are TRBV28 and TRBJ1-2; D may be TRBD1 (5 bases). Germline CDR1 is MDHEN and CDR2 is SYDVKM. V lost 5 bases and J lost 5, with 18 bases in between. The CDR3 extends over 15 amino acids. CDR3 protein: CASSTPSGTDYGYTF. The CDR3 DNA is TGTGCCAGCAGTACCCCTTCCGGGACTGATTATGGCTACACCTTC.